This TCR beta chain derives from a study of early T cells in non-severe SARS-CoV-2 infection. About the study: Alpha and beta chains were unpaired, from unsorted whole-blood bulk RNA.

This clonotype was counted at least ten times. Attachment of unique molecular identifiers was made to individual cDNA molecules. TCRdb reprocessed the 5' RACE reads with MiXCR, giving one entry per CDR3 protein. The sample contains over 60,000 distinct CDR3 sequences, 9.5% to 13% of which appear only once. The germline CDR1 and CDR2 sequences are SGDLS and YYNGEE. V dropped 0 bases and J dropped 1 base, with 6 bases sitting between them. CDR3 length equals 14 residues. Sample: whole blood, taken at baseline. The TCR sequence derives from an adult who was a healthcare worker with PCR-confirmed SARS-CoV-2 infection or an uninfected control (not recorded which). This chain connects TRBV9 to TRBJ2-3; perhaps TRBD2 as D (6 bases). The CDR3 DNA follows: TGTGCCAGCAGCGTAGCTAGCGGCACAGATACGCAGTATTTT. Translated, it gives CASSVASGTDTQYF.